These 9 T cell receptor beta chains were sequenced from one sample in a study of T-cell memory formation after mild COVID-19. TCRdb reprocessed the 5' RACE reads with MiXCR, giving one entry per CDR3 protein. The table includes just over 400,000 distinct CDR3 sequences, around a quarter detected once. The sequenced sample was PBMCs or a T cell subset sorted from them (not recorded which). These receptor sequences come from an adult woman who had mild COVID-19 (a few samples of this study predate the infection). Cell type and time point are not known.

The chain is built from TRBV2 and TRBJ2-7; 7 positions agree with TRBD2. Trimming cost V 4 bases and J 2 bases; bases outside gene matches: 5. In germline, CDR1 is SNHLY, CDR2 FYNNEI. This CDR3 is 14 amino acids long. CDR3 sequence reads: CASSGPAGPYEQYF. CDR3 nucleotide sequence: TGTGCCAGCAGTGGCCCAGCGGGGCCCTACGAGCAGTACTTC.

There are a few counts of this clonotype. The chain uses TRBV4-1 and TRBJ2-6, with 7 nucleotides matching TRBD1. With V trimmed by 4 bases and J by 3 bases, 12 bases remained unmatched. From germline, CDR1 is MGHRA and CDR2 YSYEKL. CDR3 length: 18 residues. The CDR3, as DNA: TGCGCCAGCAGCCTCTGGACAGGAACACCTGGTGGGGCCAACGTCCTGACTTTC. It encodes CASSLWTGTPGGANVLTF.

There are a few counts of this clonotype. This chain joins TRBV5-5 and TRBJ2-1; perhaps TRBD2 as D (5 bases). V gave up 6 bases and J gave up 4 bases, with 11 bases separating them. The CDR3 is 13 residues long. Looked up from germline, CDR1 is SGHKS and CDR2 is YYEKEE (reference sequence). The CDR3 loop reads CASIGADYNEQFF. Here the CDR3 DNA reads TGTGCCAGCATAGGAGCGGATTACAATGAGCAGTTCTTC.

This clonotype was recorded a few times. The chain recombines TRBV5-1 with TRBJ1-4, with a weak D call TRBD1 (6 bases). Per germline, CDR1 SGHRS and CDR2 YFSETQ. Trimming removed 4 bases at V and 8 bases at J, with 15 bases between. CDR3 length: 14 amino acids. CDR3 nucleotides: TGCGCCAGCAGCGCAGCAGGGGTAGGGGAAAAACTGTTTTTT. Amino acid sequence: CASSAAGVGEKLFF.

This clonotype showed up just a few times. This chain links TRBV20-1 with TRBJ2-1; no definite D call. The CDR3 has 12 residues. The V gene lost 6 bases and the J gene lost 0 bases, with 6 bases spanning the gap. CDR1 and CDR2 (germline): DFQATT, SNEGSKA (reference sequence). CDR3 sequence: CSAYSSYNEQFF. In DNA form, the CDR3 reads TGCAGTGCGTACAGCTCCTACAATGAGCAGTTCTTC.

The CDR3 nucleotides are TGTGCCAGCAGCCCCCGATGGAGCACCGGGGAGCTGTTTTTT. Protein product: CASSPRWSTGELFF. The chain is built from TRBV7-9 and TRBJ2-2; D is unclear. V lost 5 bases to trimming and J lost 4 bases, with 11 bases between them. This CDR3 region has 14 residues. The germline CDR1 and CDR2 sequences are SEHNR and FQNEAQ (reference sequence).

The J gene is TRBJ1-1, the V gene TRBV9, with 9 bases identical to TRBD1. V lost 3 bases to trimming and J lost 5 bases; unmatched junction nucleotides: 11. Germline CDR1 reads SGDLS; CDR2 reads YYNGEE. The CDR3 has 16 amino acids. CDR3 coding DNA: TGTGCCAGCAGCGCCATTGACAGGGGGTTAAGAACTGAAGCTTTCTTT. It codes for CASSAIDRGLRTEAFF.

This clonotype was recorded a few times. The chain couples TRBV5-6 to TRBJ2-3, with TRBD1 identical over 7 bases. J was trimmed by 0 bases and V by 4 bases; bases with no gene match: 2. Germline V lookup: CDR1 SGHDT, CDR2 YYEEEE. The CDR3 extends over 14 amino acids. CDR3 sequence: CASSRTGSTDTQYF. In DNA, the CDR3 is TGTGCCAGCAGCCGGACAGGAAGCACAGATACGCAGTATTTT.

This clonotype was seen a few times. This sequence joins TRBV18 and TRBJ2-1; D not resolved. Per the germline V gene, CDR1 is KGHSH and CDR2 is LQKENI. Trimming left V 3 bases short and J 10 bases short, with 10 bases between. This CDR3 is built from 12 residues. This CDR3 is CASSPNWNEQFF. The CDR3 DNA follows: TGTGCCAGCTCACCGAATTGGAACGAGCAGTTCTTC.